This T cell receptor (beta chain) was observed in a study of blood T cell repertoires in COVID-19. Study in general: Donors in the United States, Italy and Spain gave samples during acute or convalescent COVID-19. T cells, B-cell-depleted T cells, or PBMCs provided the cDNA or gDNA that served as material.

CDR1 is SEHNR and CDR2 is FQNEAQ in the germline V gene (reference sequence). The CDR3 is made up of 13 amino acids. Trimming cost V 3 bases and J 1 base, with 4 bases left between them. Study processing details: Estimated nucleated cell counts came from reference gene primer amplification. The method was immunoSEQ multiplex PCR; TCRdb's version includes in-frame clones alone and lacks a portion of them. The V and J calls and clone size were taken over from that table, and D and trimming were inferred from the DNA. The sample has 200,000 to 250,000 clones, approximately 81% seen once. Sequenced: peripheral blood. This chain uses TRBV7-9 with TRBJ1-5; D gene ambiguous. This clonotype originated in a man younger than 40 with active or convalescent COVID-19. DNA for the CDR3: TGTGCCAGCAGCTTCTACAGCAATCAGCCCCAGCATTTT. This translates into CASSFYSNQPQHF.